The sequence of this T cell receptor (beta chain) was determined in a study of cytomegalovirus exposure and HLA in healthy donors. The PCR was carried out with 60 Vbeta primers and 13 Jbeta primers. Using immunoSEQ multiplex PCR, the repertoire was profiled, and TCRdb retains in-frame clones only, with some absent. The sample totals around 130,000 clones. Notes on the study in general: Many donors carried some public TCRs, although rarity characterized most TCR sequences.

About this clone: Its antigen is currently unknown.

After removal of 3 bases from V and 5 bases from J, the junction contained 6 bases not matched to a gene. The germline V gene has CDR1 SGHRS and CDR2 YFSETQ. The CDR3 has 15 amino acids. The chain carries TRBV5-1 and TRBJ2-2; 8 bases fit TRBD1. The source material was PBMCs. The TCR comes from a woman aged 55-70 years in good health and CMV-seronegative. DNA of the CDR3: TGCGCCAGCAGCTCGACCCGGACAGGGACCGGGGAGCTGTTTTTT. Amino acid sequence: CASSSTRTGTGELFF.